The 16 T cell receptor beta chains given below trace back to one sample, sequenced in a study of T-cell memory formation after mild COVID-19. Each CDR3 protein gets one entry after TCRdb re-called the 5' RACE reads with MiXCR. The sample contains about 400,000 distinct CDR3 sequences, about 17% of which appear only once. Material for sequencing was PBMCs or a T cell subset sorted from them (not recorded which). These receptor sequences come from a man between 18 and 29 years old who had mild COVID-19 (a few samples of this study predate the infection). Cell type and time point are not known.

V usage is TRBV20-1 and J usage is TRBJ1-1; D not resolved. There are 14 residues in the CDR3. Germline CDR1 is DFQATT and CDR2 is SNEGSKA (reference sequence). V dropped 1 base and J dropped 1 base, with 10 bases sitting between them. The CDR3 sequence: CSARAHPKNTEAFF. As DNA, the CDR3 is TGCAGTGCTAGAGCACACCCGAAGAACACTGAAGCTTTCTTT.

J is TRBJ1-5 and V is TRBV24-1; 7 positions agree with TRBD1. CDR1 and CDR2 from the germline V gene are KGHDR and SFDVKD. The CDR3 length is 14 residues. Trimming at V came to 9 bases and at J to 5 bases, leaving 9 bases not matched to a gene. CDR3 nucleotides: TGTGCCACCCCTTTCCCGCAGGGGGATCAGCCCCAGCATTTT. Protein product: CATPFPQGDQPQHF.

This sequence joins TRBV2 and TRBJ2-1; perhaps TRBD2 as D (5 bases). The germline V gene has CDR1 SNHLY and CDR2 FYNNEI. The CDR3 runs 14 residues. Trimming cost V 7 bases and J 0 bases, with 10 bases left between them. The CDR3 DNA reads TGTGCCAGCAACGCGGGCTCCTCCTACAATGAGCAGTTCTTC. This gives the protein CASNAGSSYNEQFF. The entire variable domain, with the rest obtained from reference TRBV2 and TRBJ2-1, is as follows: EPEVTQTPSHQVTQMGQEVILRCVPISNHLYFYWYRQILGQKVEFLVSFYNNEISEKSEIFDDQFSVERPDGSNFTLKIRSTKLEDSAMYFCASNAGSSYNEQFFGPGTRLTVL.

This clonotype was observed a handful of times. The chain has TRBV5-1 and TRBJ2-1; D gene uncertain. CDR1 and CDR2 from the germline V gene are SGHRS and YFSETQ. This CDR3 spans 15 amino acids. Trimming left V 0 bases short and J 2 bases short, with 9 bases between. In nucleotides, the CDR3 is TGCGCCAGCAGCTTGGGGCACCTCACCTACAATGAGCAGTTCTTC. Its protein product is CASSLGHLTYNEQFF. Together with reference TRBV5-1 and TRBJ2-1, the CDR3 gives the full variable domain: KAGVTQTPRYLIKTRGQQVTLSCSPISGHRSVSWYQQTPGQGLQFLFEYFSETQRNKGNFPGRFSGRQFSNSRSEMNVSTLELGDSALYLCASSLGHLTYNEQFFGPGTRLTVL.

This clonotype has more than one count but fewer than ten. This rearrangement joins TRBV7-2 to TRBJ2-3; 8 positions match TRBD2. In germline, CDR1 is SGHTA, CDR2 FQGNSA. Trimming cost V 4 bases and J 3 bases; bases outside gene matches: 6. The CDR3 is 15 residues long. The CDR3 region is CASSSLPGGTDTQYF. For the CDR3, the DNA is TGTGCCAGCAGCTCCCTACCGGGGGGGACAGATACGCAGTATTTT.

This clonotype has more than one count but fewer than ten. The chain joins TRBV20-1 to TRBJ1-2, with 7 bases matching TRBD1. Germline V gives CDR1 DFQATT, CDR2 SNEGSKA (reference sequence). This CDR3 comprises 18 residues. Trimming took 3 bases from V and 0 from J; bases not matched to a gene: 16. CDR3 DNA sequence: TGCAGTGCTAGCACGGGATCGGGGCAGGGGACAGCTAACTATGGCTACACCTTC. As protein: CSASTGSGQGTANYGYTF.

The chain carries TRBV4-3 and TRBJ2-1; 12 positions match TRBD2. Germline trimming cut 0 bases from V and 6 bases from J; bases unmatched to any gene: 6. CDR3 length: 17 residues. Looked up from germline, CDR1 is LGHNA and CDR2 is YSLEER. The CDR3 nucleotides are TGCGCCAGCAGCCAAGAGCCTAGCGGGGGGGTAGGCAATGAGCAGTTCTTC. It yields the protein CASSQEPSGGVGNEQFF.

The chain recombines TRBV9 with TRBJ1-2; D is ambiguous. Germline lookup yields CDR1 SGDLS and CDR2 YYNGEE. This CDR3 spans 15 amino acids. The V end was cut by 0 bases, the J end by 4 bases, with 13 bases between. The CDR3 loop is CASSVDPVAIYGYTF. The DNA of the CDR3 is TGTGCCAGCAGCGTAGATCCAGTAGCTATCTATGGCTACACCTTC. Variable domain in full (rest from reference TRBV9 and TRBJ1-2): DSGVTQTPKHLITATGQRVTLRCSPRSGDLSVYWYQQSLDQGLQFLIQYYNGEERAKGNILERFSAQQFPDLHSELNLSSLELGDSALYFCASSVDPVAIYGYTFGSGTRLTVV.

On this clonotype itself: One end of the junction does not line up with germline, which may come from a read error. The chain is built from TRBV6-2 or TRBV6-3 and TRBJ2-1; TRBD2 agrees at 8 bases. The CDR3 extends over 15 amino acids. In germline, CDR1 is MNHEY, CDR2 SVGEGT. The CDR3 reads CASSYRSGAYNEQLF. CDR3 nucleotides: TGTGCCAGCAGTTACCGTAGCGGGGCCTACAATGAGCAGTTATTC.

This chain connects TRBV7-3 to TRBJ1-6, with D perhaps matching TRBD1 (5 bases). The V and J ends lost 0 bases and 8 bases respectively, with 8 bases between them. This CDR3 region has 14 residues. CDR1 is SGHTA and CDR2 is FQGTGA in the germline V gene. The CDR3 loop reads CASSLTAGYSPLHF. CDR3 nucleotide sequence: TGTGCCAGCAGCTTAACGGCAGGGTATTCACCCCTCCACTTT.

The chain joins TRBV15 to TRBJ2-3, with D unresolved. V lost 0 bases and J 0 bases, leaving 10 bases between the germline ends. Germline V gives CDR1 LNHNV, CDR2 YYDKDF (reference sequence). There are 16 residues in the CDR3. DNA of the CDR3: TGTGCCACCAGCAGAGAATGGCAGTTGAGCACAGATACGCAGTATTTT. It is translated as CATSREWQLSTDTQYF.

The V gene is TRBV7-3, the J gene TRBJ2-1; no definite D call. Looked up from germline, CDR1 is SGHTA and CDR2 is FQGTGA. V was pared by 0 bases and J by 10 bases, with 13 bases between. The CDR3 is made up of 14 amino acids. The CDR3 nucleotides are TGTGCCAGCAGCTTAACAGGGCCGACCGAGGAGCAGTTCTTC. Its translation: CASSLTGPTEEQFF.

At least ten counts were recorded for this clonotype. The chain is built from TRBV7-9 and TRBJ1-5; D not resolved. This CDR3 comprises 12 residues. Trimming cost V 10 bases and J 5 bases, with 12 bases left between them. CDR1 is SEHNR, CDR2 FQNEAQ, per germline (reference sequence). The CDR3 sequence: CATQRIDQPQHF. Written as DNA, the CDR3 is TGTGCCACCCAAAGGATAGATCAGCCCCAGCATTTT.

This clonotype appeared a few times. V and J are TRBV2 and TRBJ1-1; a possible D gene is TRBD1 (5 bases). V was pared by 9 bases and J by 0 bases, with 14 bases between. The CDR3 totals 14 residues. CDR1 is SNHLY, CDR2 FYNNEI, per germline. The CDR3 DNA reads TGTGCCAGGAACACGGGACTGATGAACACTGAAGCTTTCTTT. Amino acids: CARNTGLMNTEAFF.

This clonotype was counted between two and nine times. The rearrangement uses TRBV12-3 or TRBV12-4 and TRBJ1-3, with D unclear. Trimming left V 3 bases short and J 1 base short, with 13 bases between. There are 16 residues in the CDR3. CDR3 amino acids: CASSLWREASGNTIYF. The CDR3 bases are TGTGCCAGCAGTTTGTGGAGGGAGGCATCTGGAAACACCATATATTTT.

This clonotype occurred a few times. V gene TRBV20-1 combines with J gene TRBJ2-5; TRBD2 matches 12 bases. The CDR3 length is 14 residues. Trimming removed 6 bases from V and 5 bases from J; junction bases left unmatched: 7. Germline loops: CDR1 DFQATT, CDR2 SNEGSKA (reference sequence). CDR3 loop: CSAVLAGGQETQYF. The CDR3 region has the DNA TGCAGTGCGGTTCTAGCGGGGGGGCAGGAGACCCAGTACTTC.